The 29 T cell receptor beta chains below were found in one sample sequenced in a study of siplizumab effects on memory and regulatory T cells. Data came from immunoSEQ multiplex PCR; TCRdb stores just in-frame clones and leaves some out. Of tens of thousands of clones in the sample, about 87% are singletons; the top ten hold 1.7%. Material for sequencing was Tregs sorted from blood. The source is a human donor in good health.

The chain carries TRBV10-3 and TRBJ1-1; D is possibly TRBD1 (5 bases). The germline V gene has CDR1 ENHRY and CDR2 SYGVKD. The CDR3 runs to 14 residues. V gave up 7 bases and J gave up 1 base, with 13 bases separating them. CDR3 loop: CAIKKGRENTEAFF. The CDR3 DNA reads as TGTGCCATCAAAAAGGGACGTGAGAACACTGAAGCTTTCTTT.

The V and J genes are TRBV5-1 and TRBJ1-2; D not certain. Trimming took 3 bases from V and 2 from J, leaving 11 bases between them. There are 14 residues in the CDR3. Germline CDR1 reads SGHRS; CDR2 reads YFSETQ. CDR3 DNA: TGCGCCAGCAGCTCCGCGGGCAAAAACTATGGCTACACCTTC. Translation: CASSSAGKNYGYTF. Complete variable domain (other parts from reference TRBV5-1 and TRBJ1-2): KAGVTQTPRYLIKTRGQQVTLSCSPISGHRSVSWYQQTPGQGLQFLFEYFSETQRNKGNFPGRFSGRQFSNSRSEMNVSTLELGDSALYLCASSSAGKNYGYTFGSGTRLTVV.

This chain joins TRBV11-1 and TRBJ1-4, with D tentatively TRBD1 (5 bases). The CDR3 contains 14 residues. CDR1 is SGHAT and CDR2 is FQDESV in the germline V gene (reference sequence). Between the trimmed V and J ends, which lost 5 bases and 1 base, there was a span of 8 bases. This chain's CDR3 is CASSERGTNEKLFF. The CDR3 DNA is TGTGCCAGCAGCGAAAGGGGAACTAATGAAAAACTGTTTTTT.

This chain connects TRBV29-1 to TRBJ1-3, with 10 bases fitting TRBD1. The CDR3 covers 14 residues. Germline trimming cut 6 bases from V and 4 bases from J; bases unmatched to any gene: 6. Germline V gene sequence: CDR1 SQVTM, CDR2 ANQGSEA. In DNA form, the CDR3 reads TGCAGCGTCTTGGGGACAGGGGAGGGAAACACCATATATTTT. Protein sequence: CSVLGTGEGNTIYF. Full variable domain (rest looked up from reference TRBV29-1 and TRBJ1-3): SAVISQKPSRDICQRGTSLTIQCQVDSQVTMMFWYRQQPGQSLTLIATANQGSEATYESGFVIDKFPISRPNLTFSTLTVSNMSPEDSSIYLCSVLGTGEGNTIYFGEGSWLTVV.

The chain has TRBV5-4 and TRBJ2-7, with a possible D match to TRBD1 (5 bases). Trimming pared 4 bases from V and 3 bases from J, leaving 8 bases between. Per the germline V gene, CDR1 is SGHNT and CDR2 is YYREEE (reference sequence). The CDR3 spans 12 residues. The CDR3 loop reads CASSLTDYEQYF. The CDR3 coding sequence is TGTGCCAGCAGCCTGACAGACTACGAGCAGTACTTC. Based on the CDR3 plus reference TRBV5-4 and TRBJ2-7, the full variable domain is ETGVTQSPTHLIKTRGQQVTLRCSSQSGHNTVSWYQQALGQGPQFIFQYYREEENGRGNFPPRFSGLQFPNYSSELNVNALELDDSALYLCASSLTDYEQYFGPGTRLTVT.

This rearrangement joins TRBV29-1 to TRBJ2-3, with D hard to call. The germline V gene encodes CDR1 SQVTM and CDR2 ANQGSEA. The CDR3 has 14 amino acids. The V and J ends lost 3 bases and 0 bases respectively, with 10 bases between them. Here the CDR3 DNA reads TGCAGCGTTGACGGCGGCATTAGCACAGATACGCAGTATTTT. It codes for CSVDGGISTDTQYF.

This clone was counted only a few times. The gene calls are TRBV11-3 and TRBJ2-1; TRBD2 might be the D (6 bases). Germline V gene sequence: CDR1 SGHNT, CDR2 YENEEA. This CDR3 comprises 20 residues. V lost 1 base, J lost 7 bases, and 29 bases lay in between. This chain's CDR3 is CASSLGGLSQGGGDLNEQFF. The CDR3 DNA reads as TGTGCCAGCAGCTTAGGGGGTTTGTCCCAGGGCGGAGGGGATTTAAATGAGCAGTTCTTC. The entire variable domain, with the rest obtained from reference TRBV11-3 and TRBJ2-1, is as follows: EAGVVQSPRYKIIEKKQPVAFWCNPISGHNTLYWYLQNLGQGPELLIRYENEEAVDDSQLPKDRFSAERLKGVDSTLKIQPAELGDSAVYLCASSLGGLSQGGGDLNEQFFGPGTRLTVL.

Here the CDR3 DNA reads TGCAGCGTTAAAGCACAGGGCGGCTACACCTTC. Encoded protein: CSVKAQGGYTF. The chain carries TRBV29-1 and TRBJ1-2, with TRBD1 as a possible D gene (6 bases). The CDR3 contains 11 residues. The germline V and J ends were trimmed by 5 bases and 8 bases, with 12 bases remaining between them. The germline CDR1 and CDR2 sequences are SQVTM and ANQGSEA.

This clone has only a few counts. The CDR3 nucleotides are TGTGCCAGCAGTAAAGGACAGAGCAATCAGCCCCAGCATTTT. This gives the protein CASSKGQSNQPQHF. The chain has TRBV2 and TRBJ1-5; tentative D call: TRBD1 (6 bases). V dropped 5 bases and J dropped 1 base, with 9 bases sitting between them. This CDR3 is built from 14 residues. Germline V gene sequence: CDR1 SNHLY, CDR2 FYNNEI.

J is TRBJ2-4 and V is TRBV2, with D unclear. Looked up from germline, CDR1 is SNHLY and CDR2 is FYNNEI. This CDR3 has 13 residues. V was trimmed by 6 bases and J by 0 bases, leaving 6 bases between them. CDR3 region: CASRGIAKNIQYF. DNA of the CDR3: TGTGCCAGCAGGGGGATAGCCAAAAACATTCAGTACTTC.

The chain joins TRBV19 to TRBJ1-2, with TRBD1 matching over 10 bases. The ends lost 10 bases at V and 5 bases at J; junction bases unmatched: 4. Germline CDR1 LNHDA, CDR2 SQIVND (reference sequence). The CDR3 sequence is 12 residues long. The CDR3 loop is CATQGQGYGYTF. The CDR3 region has the DNA TGTGCCACCCAGGGACAGGGGTATGGCTACACCTTC. The full variable domain, its missing parts supplied by reference TRBV19 and TRBJ1-2, is DGGITQSPKYLFRKEGQNVTLSCEQNLNHDAMYWYRQDPGQGLRLIYYSQIVNDFQKGDIAEGYSVSREKKESFPLTVTSAQKNPTAFYLCATQGQGYGYTFGSGTRLTVV.

The gene calls are TRBV28 and TRBJ2-3; 15 nucleotides agree with TRBD2. This CDR3 is 16 amino acids long. The ends lost 6 bases at V and 6 bases at J; junction bases unmatched: 7. In germline, CDR1 is MDHEN, CDR2 SYDVKM. CDR3 nucleotides: TGTGCCAGCAGATTCGGGACTAGCGGGAGGAGGGATACGCAGTATTTT. It is translated as CASRFGTSGRRDTQYF.

The chain employs TRBV5-1 and TRBJ1-5; D is unclear. CDR1 and CDR2 from the germline V gene are SGHRS and YFSETQ. Trimming left V 0 bases short and J 4 bases short, with 8 bases between. This CDR3 has 14 amino acids. The CDR3 region has the DNA TGCGCCAGCAGCTTGGGCAGCCTTAATCAGCCCCAGCATTTT. It encodes CASSLGSLNQPQHF.

The V gene is TRBV10-1, the J gene TRBJ1-1; possibly TRBD1 for D (6 bases). The germline V gene has CDR1 WNHNN and CDR2 SYGVQD (reference sequence). CDR3 length equals 13 residues. V lost 5 bases and J 4 bases, leaving 11 bases between the germline ends. The CDR3: CASSLGGPTEAFF. CDR3 nucleotides: TGCGCCAGCAGTTTGGGGGGCCCCACTGAAGCTTTCTTT.

The chain uses TRBV5-1 and TRBJ1-1, with D hard to call. Germline CDR1 SGHRS, CDR2 YFSETQ. Trimming pared 4 bases from V and 3 bases from J, leaving 10 bases between. The CDR3 totals 13 residues. CDR3 bases: TGCGCCAGCAGCGCACGTGGGGACACTGAAGCTTTCTTT. This codes for CASSARGDTEAFF.

The chain recombines TRBV6-1 with TRBJ1-5; TRBD1 might be the D (6 bases). The germline V gene encodes CDR1 MNHNS and CDR2 SASEGT. CDR3 length: 16 amino acids. V was pared by 4 bases and J by 4 bases, with 17 bases between. The CDR3 DNA follows: TGTGCCAGCAGTGCGGACCACAGGGTTGGGAATCAGCCCCAGCATTTT. The encoded protein is CASSADHRVGNQPQHF.

This clone is a singleton in its sample. The CDR3: CASSASPQGTNEKLFF. In DNA form, the CDR3 reads TGTGCCAGCAGCGCAAGCCCACAGGGAACTAATGAAAAACTGTTTTTT. The V call is TRBV9, the J call TRBJ1-4; D possibly corresponds to TRBD1 (6 bases). Germline CDR1 SGDLS, CDR2 YYNGEE. V was pared by 3 bases and J by 1 base, with 13 bases between. There are 16 residues in the CDR3.

The gene calls are TRBV28 and TRBJ2-1; possible D gene TRBD2, 5 bases. Trimming removed 8 bases at V and 4 bases at J, with 6 bases between. CDR1 and CDR2 from the germline V gene are MDHEN and SYDVKM. The CDR3 has 11 amino acids. For the CDR3, the DNA is TGTGCCAGCCAGCGGTACAATGAGCAGTTCTTC. Protein product: CASQRYNEQFF. Supplemented by reference TRBV28 and TRBJ2-1, the full variable domain reads DVKVTQSSRYLVKRTGEKVFLECVQDMDHENMFWYRQDPGLGLRLIYFSYDVKMKEKGDIPEGYSVSREKKERFSLILESASTNQTSMYLCASQRYNEQFFGPGTRLTVL.

V gene TRBV5-4 combines with J gene TRBJ2-5; tentative D call: TRBD1 (6 bases). The end of the DNA is better explained by TRBJ2-7, so the J call may be wrong. The CDR3 contains 14 residues. Per the germline V gene, CDR1 is SGHNT and CDR2 is YYREEE (reference sequence). CDR3 region: CASSLRGRGYEQYF. DNA for the CDR3: TGTGCCAGCAGCTTACGCGGCAGGGGCTACGAGCAGTACTTC.

This clone came up a few times. The chain uses TRBV19 and TRBJ2-3, with no clear D. CDR1 and CDR2 (germline): LNHDA, SQIVND (reference sequence). V was clipped by 5 bases and J by 2 bases, with 11 bases between them. The CDR3 has 14 amino acids. The CDR3 sequence is CASSWRPNTDTQYF. In DNA form, the CDR3 reads TGTGCCAGTAGTTGGCGGCCCAACACAGATACGCAGTATTTT.

V gene TRBV6-1 combines with J gene TRBJ1-1; the D gene is possibly TRBD1 (5 bases). Trimming cost V 6 bases and J 1 base, with 12 bases left between them. Germline V gene sequence: CDR1 MNHNS, CDR2 SASEGT. The CDR3 loop spans 14 amino acids. CDR3 protein: CASRMTARNTEAFF. DNA of the CDR3: TGTGCCAGCAGGATGACAGCCAGGAACACTGAAGCTTTCTTT.

The V and J genes are TRBV6-1 and TRBJ2-7; D remains unclear. Between the trimmed V and J ends, which lost 7 bases and 2 bases, there was a span of 12 bases. The V gene's germline CDR1 is MNHNS and CDR2 SASEGT. This CDR3 has 13 amino acids. CDR3 nucleotide sequence: TGTGCCAGCATGGGCACAGCTACCTACGAGCAGTACTTC. It is translated as CASMGTATYEQYF.

The chain couples TRBV28 to TRBJ2-1, with 7 bases aligning to TRBD1. The CDR3 contains 14 residues. CDR1 and CDR2 from the germline V gene are MDHEN and SYDVKM. V lost 6 bases, J lost 3 bases, and 5 bases stayed unmatched. The CDR3, as DNA: TGTGCCAGCAGGGGCCGACAGGGCTACAATGAGCAGTTCTTC. Translation gives CASRGRQGYNEQFF.

This rearrangement joins TRBV5-6 to TRBJ1-2; D perhaps matches TRBD1 (6 bases). The CDR3 is made up of 13 amino acids. V dropped 0 bases and J dropped 5 bases, with 8 bases sitting between them. Per germline, CDR1 SGHDT and CDR2 YYEEEE. DNA for the CDR3: TGTGCCAGCAGCTTGGTTCAGGGGTATGGCTACACCTTC. It specifies CASSLVQGYGYTF.

The chain uses TRBV2 and TRBJ1-2; 9 bases agree with TRBD1. The V gene's germline CDR1 is SNHLY and CDR2 FYNNEI. The CDR3 loop spans 13 amino acids. V lost 8 bases, J lost 6 bases, and 7 bases stayed unmatched. CDR3: CASRSRDRDGYTF. As DNA, the CDR3 is TGTGCCAGCCGGTCCCGGGACAGGGATGGCTACACCTTC. The full variable domain, its missing parts supplied by reference TRBV2 and TRBJ1-2, is EPEVTQTPSHQVTQMGQEVILRCVPISNHLYFYWYRQILGQKVEFLVSFYNNEISEKSEIFDDQFSVERPDGSNFTLKIRSTKLEDSAMYFCASRSRDRDGYTFGSGTRLTVV.

This clone was observed a handful of times. The chain recombines TRBV30 with TRBJ1-1, with 10 bases identical to TRBD1. The CDR3 loop spans 13 amino acids. The junction had 8 bases not matched to a gene; V was cut back by 2 bases and J by 11 bases. The germline V gene encodes CDR1 GTSNPN and CDR2 SVGIG (reference sequence). The CDR3 bases are TGTGCCTGGAGTTTCCGGGACAGGGGCTACGCTTTCTTT. This encodes CAWSFRDRGYAFF.

The chain joins TRBV5-1 to TRBJ2-7; D is possibly TRBD1 or TRBD2 (5 bases each). V lost 0 bases, J lost 3 bases, and 10 bases lay in between. In germline, CDR1 is SGHRS, CDR2 YFSETQ. The CDR3 covers 14 residues. CDR3: CASSLGGEFYEQYF. The CDR3 region has the DNA TGCGCCAGCAGCTTGGGAGGGGAGTTCTACGAGCAGTACTTC.

The V call is TRBV2, the J call TRBJ1-2, with D unresolved. V gave up 1 base and J gave up 4 bases, with 7 bases separating them. The CDR3 length is 13 residues. Germline CDR1 is SNHLY and CDR2 is FYNNEI. The chain's CDR3 is CASSEGTAYGYTF. The DNA for the CDR3 is TGTGCCAGCAGTGAAGGGACGGCCTATGGCTACACCTTC.

This clone was detected a few times. The chain links TRBV19 to TRBJ2-5, with D perhaps being TRBD1 or TRBD2 (5 bases each). This CDR3 is 13 amino acids long. Trimming took 5 bases from V and 4 from J, leaving 11 bases between them. Germline V gene data show CDR1 as LNHDA and CDR2 as SQIVND (reference sequence). The DNA for the CDR3 is TGTGCCAGTAGTTTTCCAGGGAGAGAGACCCAGTACTTC. Translated, it gives CASSFPGRETQYF.